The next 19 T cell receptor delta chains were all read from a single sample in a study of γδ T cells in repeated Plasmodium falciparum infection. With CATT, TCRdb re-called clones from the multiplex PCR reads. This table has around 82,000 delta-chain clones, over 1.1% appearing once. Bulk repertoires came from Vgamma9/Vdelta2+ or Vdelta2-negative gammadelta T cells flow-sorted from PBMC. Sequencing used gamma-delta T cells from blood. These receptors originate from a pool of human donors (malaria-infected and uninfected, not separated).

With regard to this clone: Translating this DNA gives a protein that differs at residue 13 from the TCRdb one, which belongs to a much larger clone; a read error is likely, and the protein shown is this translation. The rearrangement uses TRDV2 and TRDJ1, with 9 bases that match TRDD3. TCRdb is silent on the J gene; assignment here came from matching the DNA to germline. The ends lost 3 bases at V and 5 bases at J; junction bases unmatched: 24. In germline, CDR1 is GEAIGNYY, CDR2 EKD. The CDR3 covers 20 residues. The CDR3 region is CACDGGATRTGGHKVDKLIF. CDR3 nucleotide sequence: TGTGCCTGTGACGGGGGCGCCACTCGTACTGGGGGACACAAAGTTGATAAACTCATCTTT.

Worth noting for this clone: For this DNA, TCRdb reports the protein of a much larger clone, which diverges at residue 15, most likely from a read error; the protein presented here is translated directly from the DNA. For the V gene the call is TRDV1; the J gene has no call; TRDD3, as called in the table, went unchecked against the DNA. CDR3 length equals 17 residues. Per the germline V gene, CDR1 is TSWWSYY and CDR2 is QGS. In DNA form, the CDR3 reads TGTGCTCTTGGGGAGGCTACGTTTAGCCCCTACCGCGATAAACCCATCTTT. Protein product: CALGEATFSPYRDKPIF.

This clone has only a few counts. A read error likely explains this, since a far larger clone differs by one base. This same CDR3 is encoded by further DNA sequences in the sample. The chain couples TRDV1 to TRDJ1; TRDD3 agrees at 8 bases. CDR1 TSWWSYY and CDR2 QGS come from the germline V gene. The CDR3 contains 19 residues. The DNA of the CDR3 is TGCGCTCTTGGGGAACATTACGTCTCGGGGGATATTGATACCGATAAACTCATCTTT. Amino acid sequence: CALGEHYVSGDIDTDKLIF.

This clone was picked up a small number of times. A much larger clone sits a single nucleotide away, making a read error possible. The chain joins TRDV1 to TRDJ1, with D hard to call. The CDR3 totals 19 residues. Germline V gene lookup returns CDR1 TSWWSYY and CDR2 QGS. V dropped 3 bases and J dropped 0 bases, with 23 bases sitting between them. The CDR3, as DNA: TGTGCTCTTGGGGACTTCGGCCCCCGGGGCTCCAGGTACACCGATAAACTCATCTTT. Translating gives CALGDFGPRGSRYTDKLIF.

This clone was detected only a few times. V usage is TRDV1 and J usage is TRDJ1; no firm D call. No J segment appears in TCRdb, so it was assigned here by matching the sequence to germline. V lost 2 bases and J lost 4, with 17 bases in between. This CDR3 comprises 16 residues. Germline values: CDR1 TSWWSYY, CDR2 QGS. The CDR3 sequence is CALGERWSSYIDKLIF. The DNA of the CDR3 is TGTGCTCTTGGGGAAAGGTGGTCCTCGTACATCGATAAACTCATCTTT.

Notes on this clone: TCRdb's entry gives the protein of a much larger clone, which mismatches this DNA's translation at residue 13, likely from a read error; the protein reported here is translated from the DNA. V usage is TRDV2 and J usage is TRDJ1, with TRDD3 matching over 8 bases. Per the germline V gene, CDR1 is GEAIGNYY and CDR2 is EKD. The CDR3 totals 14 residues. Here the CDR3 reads CACDPWGTNDKLTF. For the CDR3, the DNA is TGTGCCTGTGACCCCTGGGGGACCAACGATAAACTCACCTTT.

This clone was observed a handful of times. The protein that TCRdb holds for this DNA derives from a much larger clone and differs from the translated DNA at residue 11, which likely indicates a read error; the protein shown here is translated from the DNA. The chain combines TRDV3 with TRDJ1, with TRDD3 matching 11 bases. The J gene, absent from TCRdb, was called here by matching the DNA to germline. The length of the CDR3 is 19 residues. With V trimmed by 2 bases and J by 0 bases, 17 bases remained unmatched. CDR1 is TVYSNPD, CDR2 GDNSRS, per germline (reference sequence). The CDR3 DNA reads TGTGCCTTTCGCCTTCCTTGGGGGATACGCCCCTGGTACACCGATAAACTCATCTTT. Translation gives CAFRLPWGIRPWYTDKLIF.

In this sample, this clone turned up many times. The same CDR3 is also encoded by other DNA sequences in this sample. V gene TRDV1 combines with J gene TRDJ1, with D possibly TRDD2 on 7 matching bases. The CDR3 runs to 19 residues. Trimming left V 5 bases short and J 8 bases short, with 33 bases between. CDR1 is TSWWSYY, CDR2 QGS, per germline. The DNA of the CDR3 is TGTGCTCTTGGGCCGTCCTTCCTCTGGCACCGAAATATTCCCTTAAAACTCATCTTT. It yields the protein CALGPSFLWHRNIPLKLIF.

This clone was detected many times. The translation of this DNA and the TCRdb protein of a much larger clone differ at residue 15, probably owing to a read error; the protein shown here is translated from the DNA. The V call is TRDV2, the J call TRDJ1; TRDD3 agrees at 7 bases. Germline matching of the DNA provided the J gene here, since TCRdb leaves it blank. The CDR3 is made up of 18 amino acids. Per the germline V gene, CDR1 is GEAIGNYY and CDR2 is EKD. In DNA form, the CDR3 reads TGTGCCTGTGACACTCTGCAAAGAACTGGGGACCTCACCGATGAACTCATCTTT. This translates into CACDTLQRTGDLTDELIF.

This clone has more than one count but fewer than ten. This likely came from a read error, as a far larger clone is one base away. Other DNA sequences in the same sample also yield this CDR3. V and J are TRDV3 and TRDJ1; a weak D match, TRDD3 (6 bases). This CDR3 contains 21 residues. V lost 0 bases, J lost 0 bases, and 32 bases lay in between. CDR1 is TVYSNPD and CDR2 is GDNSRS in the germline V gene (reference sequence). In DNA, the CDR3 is TGTGCCTTTAGGATGAGAATGGACCGACCTACGGGGATTCGGTACACCGATAAACTCATCTTT. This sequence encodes CAFRMRMDRPTGIRYTDKLIF.

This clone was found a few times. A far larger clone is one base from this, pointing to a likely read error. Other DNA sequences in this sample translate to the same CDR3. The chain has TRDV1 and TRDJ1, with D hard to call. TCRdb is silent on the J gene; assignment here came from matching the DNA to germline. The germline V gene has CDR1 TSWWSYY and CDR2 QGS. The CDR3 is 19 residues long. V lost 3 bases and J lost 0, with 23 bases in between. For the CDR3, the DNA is TGTGCTCTTGGGGAGCATGAAACTGTCACAACGCCTTACACCGATAAACTCATCTTT. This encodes CALGEHETVTTPYTDKLIF.

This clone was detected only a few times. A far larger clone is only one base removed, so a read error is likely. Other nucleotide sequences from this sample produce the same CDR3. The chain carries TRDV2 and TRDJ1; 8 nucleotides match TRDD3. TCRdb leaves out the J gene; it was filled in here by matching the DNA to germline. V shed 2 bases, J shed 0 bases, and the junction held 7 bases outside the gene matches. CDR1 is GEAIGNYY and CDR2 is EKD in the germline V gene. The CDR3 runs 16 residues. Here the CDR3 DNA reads TGTGCCTGTGACAGAGGGGGGATAACATACACCGATAAACTCATCTTT. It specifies CACDRGGITYTDKLIF.

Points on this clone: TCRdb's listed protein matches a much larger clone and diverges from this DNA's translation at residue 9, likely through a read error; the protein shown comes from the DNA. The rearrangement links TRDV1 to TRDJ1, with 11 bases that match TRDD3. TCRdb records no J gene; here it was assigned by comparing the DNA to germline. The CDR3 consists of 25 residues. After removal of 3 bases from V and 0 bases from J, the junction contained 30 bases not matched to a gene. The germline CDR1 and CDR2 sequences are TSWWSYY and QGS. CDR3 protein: CALGDSISAYVRTGGYGPYTDKLIF. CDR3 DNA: TGTGCTCTTGGGGATTCCATTTCTGCCTACGTACGTACTGGGGGATATGGCCCATACACCGATAAACTCATCTTT.

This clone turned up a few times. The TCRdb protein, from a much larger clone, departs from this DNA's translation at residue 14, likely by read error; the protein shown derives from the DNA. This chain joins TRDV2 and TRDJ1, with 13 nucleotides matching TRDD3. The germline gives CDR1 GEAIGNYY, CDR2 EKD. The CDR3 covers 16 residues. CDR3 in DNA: TGTGCCTGTGAAGCACTGGGGGATACGGGGACCGATAAATTCATCTTT. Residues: CACEALGDTGTDKFIF.

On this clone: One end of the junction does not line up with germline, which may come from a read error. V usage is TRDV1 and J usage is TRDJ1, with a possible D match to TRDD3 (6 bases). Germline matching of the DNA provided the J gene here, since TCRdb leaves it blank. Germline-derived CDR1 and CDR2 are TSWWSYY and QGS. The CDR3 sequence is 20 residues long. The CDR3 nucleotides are TGCTCTGGGGAACTCAAACCTTGCCGATTGATCCTAAAGTACACCGATAAACTCATCTTT. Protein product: CSGELKPCRLILKYTDKLIF.

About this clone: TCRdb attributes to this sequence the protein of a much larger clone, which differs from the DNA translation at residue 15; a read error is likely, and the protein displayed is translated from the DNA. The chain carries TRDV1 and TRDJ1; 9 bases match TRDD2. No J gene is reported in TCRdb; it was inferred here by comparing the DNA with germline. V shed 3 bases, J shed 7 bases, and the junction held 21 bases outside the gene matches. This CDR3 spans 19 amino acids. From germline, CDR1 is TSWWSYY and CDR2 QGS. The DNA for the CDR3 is TGTGCTCTTGGGGAGGGACTAAGCCTTCCTACGGAAAAATTTAGTAAACTCATCTTT. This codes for CALGEGLSLPTEKFSKLIF.

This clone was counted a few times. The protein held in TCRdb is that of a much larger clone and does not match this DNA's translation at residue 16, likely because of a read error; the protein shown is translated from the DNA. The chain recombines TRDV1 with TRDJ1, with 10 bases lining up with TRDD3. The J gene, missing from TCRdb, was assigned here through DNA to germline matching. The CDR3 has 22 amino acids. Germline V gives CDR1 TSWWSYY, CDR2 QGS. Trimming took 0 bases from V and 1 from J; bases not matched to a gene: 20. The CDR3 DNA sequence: TGTGCTCTTGGGGAACTTGGCCCTCTCAAAGTACTGGGGGATCCGAGCACCGATAAACTCATCTTT. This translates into CALGELGPLKVLGDPSTDKLIF.

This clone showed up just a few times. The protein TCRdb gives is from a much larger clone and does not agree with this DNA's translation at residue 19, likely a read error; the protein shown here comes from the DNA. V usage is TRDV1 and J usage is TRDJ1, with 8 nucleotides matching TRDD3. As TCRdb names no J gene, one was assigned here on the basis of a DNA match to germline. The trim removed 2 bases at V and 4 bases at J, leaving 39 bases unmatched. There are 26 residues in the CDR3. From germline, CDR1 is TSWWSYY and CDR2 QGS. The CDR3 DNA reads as TGTGCTCTTGGGGAAAACGTTCGTTCCTTCCCCTTTACCTATCTTCACTGGGGGGTCGGTTTCGATAAACTCATCTTT. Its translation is CALGENVRSFPFTYLHWGVGFDKLIF.

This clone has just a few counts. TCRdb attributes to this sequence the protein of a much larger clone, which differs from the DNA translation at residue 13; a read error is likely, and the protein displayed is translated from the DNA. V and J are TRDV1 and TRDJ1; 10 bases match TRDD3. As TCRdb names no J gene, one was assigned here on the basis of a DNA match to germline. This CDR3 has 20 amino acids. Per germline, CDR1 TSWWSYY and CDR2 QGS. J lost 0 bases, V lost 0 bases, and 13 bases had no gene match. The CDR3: CALGELRPDWGIEYTDKLIF. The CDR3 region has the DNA TGTGCTCTTGGGGAACTACGACCAGACTGGGGGATCGAGTACACCGATAAACTCATCTTT.